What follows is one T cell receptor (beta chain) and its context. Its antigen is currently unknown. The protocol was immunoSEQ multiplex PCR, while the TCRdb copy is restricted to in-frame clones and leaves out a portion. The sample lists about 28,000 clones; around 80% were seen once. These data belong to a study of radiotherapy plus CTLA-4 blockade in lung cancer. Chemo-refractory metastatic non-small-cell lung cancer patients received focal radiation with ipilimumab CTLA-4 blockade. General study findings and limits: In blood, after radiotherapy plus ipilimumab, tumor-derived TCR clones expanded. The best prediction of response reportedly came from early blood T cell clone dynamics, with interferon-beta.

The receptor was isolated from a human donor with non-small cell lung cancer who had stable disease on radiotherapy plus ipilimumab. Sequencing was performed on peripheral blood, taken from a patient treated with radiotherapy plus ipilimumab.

The chain's CDR3 is CASSRLANEQFF. In DNA, the CDR3 is TGTGCCAGCAGCCGACTAGCTAATGAGCAGTTCTTC. This chain uses TRBV2 with TRBJ2-1; 7 nucleotides match TRBD2. V gave up 6 bases and J gave up 7 bases; unmatched junction bases: 3. The CDR3 has 12 amino acids. Germline V gives CDR1 SNHLY, CDR2 FYNNEI.